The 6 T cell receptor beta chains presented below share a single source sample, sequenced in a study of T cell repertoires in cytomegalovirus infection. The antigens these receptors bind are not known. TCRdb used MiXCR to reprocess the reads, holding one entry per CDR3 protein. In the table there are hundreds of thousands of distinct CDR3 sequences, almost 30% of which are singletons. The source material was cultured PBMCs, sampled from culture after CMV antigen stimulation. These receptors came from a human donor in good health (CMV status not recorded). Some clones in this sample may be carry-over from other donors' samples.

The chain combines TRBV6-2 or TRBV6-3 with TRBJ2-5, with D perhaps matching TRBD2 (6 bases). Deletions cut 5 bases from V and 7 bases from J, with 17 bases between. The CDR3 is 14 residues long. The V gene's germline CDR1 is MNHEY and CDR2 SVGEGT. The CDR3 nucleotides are TGTGCCAGCAGTCTCCCAGGAGGGTGGTGGACCCAGTACTTC. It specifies CASSLPGGWWTQYF.

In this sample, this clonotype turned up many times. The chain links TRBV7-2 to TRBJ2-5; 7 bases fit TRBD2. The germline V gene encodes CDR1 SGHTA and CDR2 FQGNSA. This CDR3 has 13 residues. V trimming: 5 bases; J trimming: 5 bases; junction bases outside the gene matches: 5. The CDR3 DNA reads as TGTGCCAGCAGCCCGGGGGGTGGGGAGACCCAGTACTTC. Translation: CASSPGGGETQYF.

The CDR3 coding sequence is TGTGCCAGCAGCCAATTTTCCAGGGCTAACACTGAAGCTTTCTTT. It specifies CASSQFSRANTEAFF. The chain is built from TRBV3-1 and TRBJ1-1; perhaps TRBD1 as D (5 bases). V lost 2 bases and J 2 bases, leaving 12 bases between the germline ends. This CDR3 region has 15 residues. Looked up from germline, CDR1 is LGHDT and CDR2 is YNNKEL (reference sequence).

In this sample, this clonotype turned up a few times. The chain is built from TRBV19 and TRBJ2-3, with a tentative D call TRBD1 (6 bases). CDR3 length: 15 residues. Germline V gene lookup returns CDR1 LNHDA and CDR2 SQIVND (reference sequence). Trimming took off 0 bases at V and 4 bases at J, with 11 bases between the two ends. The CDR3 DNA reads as TGTGCCAGTAGTATAGAAACAGGGTACTCAGATACGCAGTATTTT. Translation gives CASSIETGYSDTQYF.

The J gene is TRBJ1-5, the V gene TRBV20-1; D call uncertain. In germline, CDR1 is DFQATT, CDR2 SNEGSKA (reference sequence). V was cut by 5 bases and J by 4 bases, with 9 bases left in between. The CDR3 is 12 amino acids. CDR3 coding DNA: TGCAGTGCTCACAGTCCGAATCAGCCCCAGCATTTT. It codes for CSAHSPNQPQHF.

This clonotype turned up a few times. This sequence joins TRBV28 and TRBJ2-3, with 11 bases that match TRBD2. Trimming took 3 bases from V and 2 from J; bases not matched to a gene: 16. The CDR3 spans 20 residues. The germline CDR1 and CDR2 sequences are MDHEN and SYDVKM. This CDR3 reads CASSFQRGGTSGKPTDTQYF. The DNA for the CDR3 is TGTGCCAGCAGTTTCCAACGAGGGGGGACTAGCGGAAAGCCCACAGATACGCAGTATTTT.